Below are 5 T cell receptor beta chains sequenced from a single sample in a study of blood T cell repertoires in COVID-19. Here immunoSEQ multiplex PCR was the method, and the copy in TCRdb shows in-frame clones only, minus some. The sample has under 150,000 clones, over 80% seen once. Specimen: peripheral blood. The receptor source for this set is a woman aged 50 to 60 with acute or convalescent COVID-19.

The chain joins TRBV19 to TRBJ2-1; 7 positions match TRBD2. The CDR3 loop spans 14 amino acids. Unmatched junction bases numbered 6, after V lost 4 bases and J lost 6 bases. Germline assignment: CDR1 LNHDA and CDR2 SQIVND (reference sequence). The CDR3 spells CASSTLTSRNEQFF. CDR3 DNA: TGTGCCAGTAGTACGCTGACTAGCCGCAATGAGCAGTTCTTC. The whole variable domain, remainder taken from reference TRBV19 and TRBJ2-1, is DGGITQSPKYLFRKEGQNVTLSCEQNLNHDAMYWYRQDPGQGLRLIYYSQIVNDFQKGDIAEGYSVSREKKESFPLTVTSAQKNPTAFYLCASSTLTSRNEQFFGPGTRLTVL.

The V gene is TRBV5-6, the J gene TRBJ2-7; 7 nucleotides line up with TRBD1. This CDR3 has 15 residues. CDR1 is SGHDT and CDR2 is YYEEEE in the germline V gene. With V trimmed by 7 bases and J by 3 bases, 13 bases remained unmatched. For the CDR3, the DNA is TGTGCCAGCGGGCCAATAGGGACAGCGATCTACGAGCAGTACTTC. Translating it yields CASGPIGTAIYEQYF.

The rearrangement links TRBV5-6 to TRBJ2-1; 7 positions agree with TRBD1. This CDR3 region has 13 residues. The germline CDR1 and CDR2 sequences are SGHDT and YYEEEE. After removal of 4 bases from V and 7 bases from J, the junction contained 5 bases not matched to a gene. The CDR3 sequence: CASSLTGWNEQFF. CDR3 sequence (DNA): TGTGCCAGCAGCCTGACAGGGTGGAATGAGCAGTTCTTC.

The chain combines TRBV5-6 with TRBJ1-2; no definite D call. Per the germline V gene, CDR1 is SGHDT and CDR2 is YYEEEE. Trimming took off 0 bases at V and 1 base at J, with 7 bases between the two ends. The CDR3 totals 14 residues. The CDR3 region has the DNA TGTGCCAGCAGCTTGGGCGGGATTAACTATGGCTACACCTTC. This sequence encodes CASSLGGINYGYTF.

The CDR3 protein is CASRGGTLGADTQYF. CDR3 nucleotide sequence: TGTGCCAGCCGCGGCGGGACCCTTGGGGCAGATACGCAGTATTTT. The gene calls are TRBV2 and TRBJ2-3, with a possible D match to TRBD2 (6 bases). Germline assignment: CDR1 SNHLY and CDR2 FYNNEI. The CDR3 loop spans 15 amino acids. Trimming took 8 bases from V and 4 from J, leaving 19 bases between them.